This TCR beta chain came from a study of beta chain features in type 1 diabetes. TCRB transcripts that were expressed got sequenced, as all of the isolated RNA had been reverse transcribed. Sequencing used immunoSEQ multiplex PCR; TCRdb keeps in-frame clones, though not all of them. The data contain some 150,000 clones, around a tenth of them singletons. Whole-study results and caveats: When Type 1 diabetes patients were examined, their TCRB CDR3s proved moderately but significantly shorter in all four CD4+ subsets.

In the case of this clone: Its target is not known.

Input material: central memory CD4+ T cells from blood. The TCR sequence derives from a young man in good health.

CDR3 region: CARSRTGDNEQFF. CDR3 sequence (DNA): TGTGCCAGAAGCCGGACAGGGGACAATGAGCAGTTCTTC. The chain joins TRBV5-3 to TRBJ2-1, with 9 bases aligning to TRBD1. Being an ORF, TRBV5-3 has a function that is uncertain. CDR3 length: 13 amino acids. The V and J ends lost 4 bases and 5 bases, in that order; junction bases with no gene match: 1.